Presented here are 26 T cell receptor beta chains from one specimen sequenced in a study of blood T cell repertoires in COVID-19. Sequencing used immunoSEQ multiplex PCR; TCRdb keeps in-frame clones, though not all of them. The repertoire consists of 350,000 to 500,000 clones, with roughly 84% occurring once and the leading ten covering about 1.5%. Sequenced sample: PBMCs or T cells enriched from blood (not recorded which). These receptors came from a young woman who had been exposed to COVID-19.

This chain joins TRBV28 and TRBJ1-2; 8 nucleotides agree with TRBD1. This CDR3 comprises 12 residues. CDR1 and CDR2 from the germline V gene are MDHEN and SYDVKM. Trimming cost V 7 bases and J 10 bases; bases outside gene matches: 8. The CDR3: CASISGQGNYTF. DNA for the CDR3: TGTGCCAGCATATCTGGACAGGGAAACTACACCTTC.

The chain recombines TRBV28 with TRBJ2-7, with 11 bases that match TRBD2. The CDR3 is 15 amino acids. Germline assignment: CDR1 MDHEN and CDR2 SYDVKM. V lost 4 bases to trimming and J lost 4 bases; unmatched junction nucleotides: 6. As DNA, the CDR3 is TGTGCCAGCAGTTCACTAGCGGGAGTAGGATACGAGCAGTACTTC. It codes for CASSSLAGVGYEQYF. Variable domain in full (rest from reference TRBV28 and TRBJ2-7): DVKVTQSSRYLVKRTGEKVFLECVQDMDHENMFWYRQDPGLGLRLIYFSYDVKMKEKGDIPEGYSVSREKKERFSLILESASTNQTSMYLCASSSLAGVGYEQYFGPGTRLTVT.

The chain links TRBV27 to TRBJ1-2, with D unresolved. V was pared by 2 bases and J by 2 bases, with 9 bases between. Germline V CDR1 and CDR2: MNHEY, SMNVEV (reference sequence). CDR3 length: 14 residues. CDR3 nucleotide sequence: TGTGCCAGCAGTTTAAGCGCCGCCAACTATGGCTACACCTTC. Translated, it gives CASSLSAANYGYTF.

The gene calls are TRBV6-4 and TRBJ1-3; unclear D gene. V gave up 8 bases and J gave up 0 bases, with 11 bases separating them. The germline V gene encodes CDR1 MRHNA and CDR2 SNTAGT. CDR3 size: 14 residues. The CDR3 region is CASRVRDSGNTIYF. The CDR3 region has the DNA TGTGCCAGCCGGGTTCGGGACTCTGGAAACACCATATATTTT.

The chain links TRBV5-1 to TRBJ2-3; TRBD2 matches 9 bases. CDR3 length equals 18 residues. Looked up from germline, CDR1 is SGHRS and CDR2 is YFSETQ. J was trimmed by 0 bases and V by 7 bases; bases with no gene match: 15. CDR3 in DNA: TGCGCCAGCGGCACCCCGGCTAGCGGGATTAAGAGCACAGATACGCAGTATTTT. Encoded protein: CASGTPASGIKSTDTQYF.

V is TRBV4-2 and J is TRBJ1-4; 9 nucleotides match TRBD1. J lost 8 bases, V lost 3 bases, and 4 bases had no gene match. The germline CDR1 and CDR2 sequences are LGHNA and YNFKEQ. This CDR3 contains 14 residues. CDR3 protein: CASSHRQGEEKLFF. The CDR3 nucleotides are TGTGCCAGCAGCCACCGACAGGGGGAGGAAAAACTGTTTTTT.

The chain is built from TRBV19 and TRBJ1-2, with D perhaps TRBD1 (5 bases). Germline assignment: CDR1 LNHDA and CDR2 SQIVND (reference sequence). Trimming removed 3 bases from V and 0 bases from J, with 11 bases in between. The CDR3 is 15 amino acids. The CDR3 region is CASSIGQGPNYGYTF. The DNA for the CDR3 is TGTGCCAGTAGTATCGGGCAGGGCCCTAACTATGGCTACACCTTC.

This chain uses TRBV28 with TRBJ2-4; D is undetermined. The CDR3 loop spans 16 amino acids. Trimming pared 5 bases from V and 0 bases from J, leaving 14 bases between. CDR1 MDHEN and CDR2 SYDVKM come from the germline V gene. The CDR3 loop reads CASSSPEPLAKNIQYF. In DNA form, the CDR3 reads TGTGCCAGCAGTAGTCCCGAGCCTCTAGCCAAAAACATTCAGTACTTC. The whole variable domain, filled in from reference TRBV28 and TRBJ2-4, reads DVKVTQSSRYLVKRTGEKVFLECVQDMDHENMFWYRQDPGLGLRLIYFSYDVKMKEKGDIPEGYSVSREKKERFSLILESASTNQTSMYLCASSSPEPLAKNIQYFGAGTRLSVL.

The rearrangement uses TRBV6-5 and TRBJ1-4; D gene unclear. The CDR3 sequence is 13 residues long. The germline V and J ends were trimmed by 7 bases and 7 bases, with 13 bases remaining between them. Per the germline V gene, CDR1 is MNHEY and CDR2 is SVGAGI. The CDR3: CASTRGIGEKLFF. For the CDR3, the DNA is TGTGCCAGCACCCGAGGGATAGGTGAAAAACTGTTTTTT.

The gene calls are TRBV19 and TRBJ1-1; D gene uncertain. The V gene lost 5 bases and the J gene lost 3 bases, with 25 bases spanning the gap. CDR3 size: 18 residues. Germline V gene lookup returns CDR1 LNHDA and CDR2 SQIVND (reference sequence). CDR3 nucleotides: TGTGCCAGTAGTCCCCGTGGCGCAGGAAGAGGGAAGGACACTGAAGCTTTCTTT. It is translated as CASSPRGAGRGKDTEAFF.

CDR3 DNA: TGTGCCAGCAGTGAAGCTCCGACTAGCGGGAGATTTACAGATACGCAGTATTTT. It translates to CASSEAPTSGRFTDTQYF. This chain connects TRBV6-1 to TRBJ2-3; 12 positions match TRBD2. V was pared by 0 bases and J by 3 bases, with 7 bases of the junction left unmatched. Germline V gives CDR1 MNHNS, CDR2 SASEGT. CDR3 size: 18 residues.

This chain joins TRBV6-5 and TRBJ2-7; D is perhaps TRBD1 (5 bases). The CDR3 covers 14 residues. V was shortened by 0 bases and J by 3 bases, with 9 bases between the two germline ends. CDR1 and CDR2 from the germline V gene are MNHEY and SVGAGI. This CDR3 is CASSYSGRDYEQYF. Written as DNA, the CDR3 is TGTGCCAGCAGTTACTCAGGCAGGGACTACGAGCAGTACTTC.

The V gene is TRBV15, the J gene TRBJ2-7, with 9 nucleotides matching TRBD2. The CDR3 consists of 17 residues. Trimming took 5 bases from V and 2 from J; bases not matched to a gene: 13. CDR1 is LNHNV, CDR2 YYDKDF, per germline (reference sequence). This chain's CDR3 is CATSPGPRGTSPYEQYF. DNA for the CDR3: TGTGCCACCAGCCCGGGACCGCGGGGGACTAGCCCCTACGAGCAGTACTTC.

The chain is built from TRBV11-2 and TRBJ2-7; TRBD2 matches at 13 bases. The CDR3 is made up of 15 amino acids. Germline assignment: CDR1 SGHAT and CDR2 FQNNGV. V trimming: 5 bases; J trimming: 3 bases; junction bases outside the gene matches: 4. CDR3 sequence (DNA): TGTGCCAGCAGCACGGGACTAGCGGGATACTACGAGCAGTACTTC. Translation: CASSTGLAGYYEQYF.

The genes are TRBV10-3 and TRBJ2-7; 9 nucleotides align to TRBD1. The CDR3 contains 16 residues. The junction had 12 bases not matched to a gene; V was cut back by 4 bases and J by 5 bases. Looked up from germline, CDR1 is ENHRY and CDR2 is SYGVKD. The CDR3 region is CAISAHLETGGNEQYF. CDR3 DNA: TGTGCCATCAGTGCCCACCTAGAAACAGGGGGCAACGAGCAGTACTTC.

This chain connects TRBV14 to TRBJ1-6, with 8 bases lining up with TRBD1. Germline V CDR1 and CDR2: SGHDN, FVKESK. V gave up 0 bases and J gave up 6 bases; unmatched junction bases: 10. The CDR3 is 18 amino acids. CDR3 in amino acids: CASSQDHSRTGCNSPLHF. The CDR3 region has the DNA TGTGCCAGCAGCCAAGATCATAGTAGGACAGGGTGTAATTCACCCCTCCACTTT.

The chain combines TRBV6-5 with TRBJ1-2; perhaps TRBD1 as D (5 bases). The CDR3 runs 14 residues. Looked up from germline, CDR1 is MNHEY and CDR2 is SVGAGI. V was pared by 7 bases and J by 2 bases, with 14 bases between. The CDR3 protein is CASNRGTGNYGYTF. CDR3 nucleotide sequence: TGTGCCAGCAATCGGGGGACGGGGAACTATGGCTACACCTTC.

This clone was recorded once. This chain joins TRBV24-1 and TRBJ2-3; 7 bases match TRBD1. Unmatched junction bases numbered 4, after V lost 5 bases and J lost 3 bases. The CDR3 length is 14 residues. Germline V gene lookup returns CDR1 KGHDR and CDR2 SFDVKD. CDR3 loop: CATSARTGTDTQYF. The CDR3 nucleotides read TGTGCCACCAGTGCCCGGACAGGAACAGATACGCAGTATTTT.

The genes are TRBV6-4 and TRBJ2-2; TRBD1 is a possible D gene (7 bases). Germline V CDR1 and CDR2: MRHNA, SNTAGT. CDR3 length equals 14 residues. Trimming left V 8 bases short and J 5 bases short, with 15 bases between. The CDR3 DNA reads TGTGCCAGCCGGGGGACAGAATTTACCGGGGAGCTGTTTTTT. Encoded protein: CASRGTEFTGELFF.

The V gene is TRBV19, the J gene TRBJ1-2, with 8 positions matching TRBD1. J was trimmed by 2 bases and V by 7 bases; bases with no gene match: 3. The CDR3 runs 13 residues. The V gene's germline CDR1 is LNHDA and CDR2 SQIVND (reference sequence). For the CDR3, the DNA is TGTGCCAGTACCGGACAGGGAAACTATGGCTACACCTTC. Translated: CASTGQGNYGYTF.

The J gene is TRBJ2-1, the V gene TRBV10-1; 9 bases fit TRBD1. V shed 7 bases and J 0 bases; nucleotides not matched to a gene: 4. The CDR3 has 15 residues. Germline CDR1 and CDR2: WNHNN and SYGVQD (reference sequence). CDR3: CASKPGQGSYNEQFF. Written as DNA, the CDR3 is TGCGCCAGCAAGCCGGGACAGGGCTCCTACAATGAGCAGTTCTTC.

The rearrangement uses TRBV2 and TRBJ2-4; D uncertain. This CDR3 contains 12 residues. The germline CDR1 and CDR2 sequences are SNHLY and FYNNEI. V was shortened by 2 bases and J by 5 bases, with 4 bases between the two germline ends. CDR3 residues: CASSELQNIQYF. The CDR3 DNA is TGTGCCAGCAGTGAACTCCAAAACATTCAGTACTTC. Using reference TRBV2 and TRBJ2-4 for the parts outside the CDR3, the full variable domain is EPEVTQTPSHQVTQMGQEVILRCVPISNHLYFYWYRQILGQKVEFLVSFYNNEISEKSEIFDDQFSVERPDGSNFTLKIRSTKLEDSAMYFCASSELQNIQYFGAGTRLSVL.

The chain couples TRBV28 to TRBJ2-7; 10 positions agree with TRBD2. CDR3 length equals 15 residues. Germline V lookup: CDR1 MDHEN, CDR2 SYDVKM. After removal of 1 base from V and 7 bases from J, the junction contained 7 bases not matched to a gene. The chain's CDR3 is CASSLFAAGGPEQYF. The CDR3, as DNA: TGTGCCAGCAGTTTATTCGCAGCGGGAGGGCCTGAGCAGTACTTC.

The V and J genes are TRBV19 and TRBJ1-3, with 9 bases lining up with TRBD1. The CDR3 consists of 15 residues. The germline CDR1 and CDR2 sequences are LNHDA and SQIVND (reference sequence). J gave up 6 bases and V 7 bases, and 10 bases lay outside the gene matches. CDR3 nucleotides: TGTGCCAGTACCCTGCACTGGACAGGGGTAAACACCATATATTTT. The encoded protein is CASTLHWTGVNTIYF.

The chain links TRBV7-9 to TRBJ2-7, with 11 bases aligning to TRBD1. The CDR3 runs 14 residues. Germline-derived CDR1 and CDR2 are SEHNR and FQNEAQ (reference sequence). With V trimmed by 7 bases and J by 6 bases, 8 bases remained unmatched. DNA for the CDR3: TGTGCCAGCACCGGACAGGGGGCGATCGGCGAGCAGTACTTC. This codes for CASTGQGAIGEQYF.

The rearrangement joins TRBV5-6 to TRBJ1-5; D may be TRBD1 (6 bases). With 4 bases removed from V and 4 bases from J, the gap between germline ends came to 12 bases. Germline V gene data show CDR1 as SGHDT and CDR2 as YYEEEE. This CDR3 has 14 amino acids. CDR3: CASSIGQKNQPQHF. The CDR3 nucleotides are TGTGCCAGCAGCATCGGACAGAAAAATCAGCCCCAGCATTTT.